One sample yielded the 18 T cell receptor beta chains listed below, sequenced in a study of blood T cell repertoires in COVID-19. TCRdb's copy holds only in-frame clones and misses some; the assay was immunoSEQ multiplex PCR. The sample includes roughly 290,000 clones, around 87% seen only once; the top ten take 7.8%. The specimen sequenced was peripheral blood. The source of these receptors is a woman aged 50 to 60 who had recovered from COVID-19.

CDR3 in amino acids: CASSSRGQPAVGETQYF. CDR3 sequence (DNA): TGTGCCAGCAGTTCCCGGGGACAGCCCGCCGTTGGAGAGACCCAGTACTTC. The chain is built from TRBV28 and TRBJ2-5; 7 bases are shared with TRBD1. This CDR3 is 17 amino acids long. V was pared by 4 bases and J by 4 bases, with 15 bases of the junction left unmatched. From germline, CDR1 is MDHEN and CDR2 SYDVKM.

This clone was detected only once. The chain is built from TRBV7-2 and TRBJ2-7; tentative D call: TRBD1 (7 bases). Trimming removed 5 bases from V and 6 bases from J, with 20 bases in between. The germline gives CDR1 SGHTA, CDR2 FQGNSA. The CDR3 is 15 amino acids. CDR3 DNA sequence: TGTGCCAGCAGCACAATCAGGGGGGCTAATGTCGAGCAGTACTTC. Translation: CASSTIRGANVEQYF.

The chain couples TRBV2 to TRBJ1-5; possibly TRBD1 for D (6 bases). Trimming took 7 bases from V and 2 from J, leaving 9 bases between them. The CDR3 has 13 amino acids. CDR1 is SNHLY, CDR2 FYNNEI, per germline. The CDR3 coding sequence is TGTGCCAGCACTCGACAGGGCAATCAGCCCCAGCATTTT. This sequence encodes CASTRQGNQPQHF.

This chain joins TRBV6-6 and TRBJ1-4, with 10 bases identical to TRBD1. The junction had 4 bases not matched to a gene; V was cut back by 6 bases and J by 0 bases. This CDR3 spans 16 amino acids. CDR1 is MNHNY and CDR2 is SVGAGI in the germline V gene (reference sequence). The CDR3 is CASRWTGGATNEKLFF. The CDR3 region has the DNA TGTGCCAGCAGATGGACAGGGGGAGCAACTAATGAAAAACTGTTTTTT.

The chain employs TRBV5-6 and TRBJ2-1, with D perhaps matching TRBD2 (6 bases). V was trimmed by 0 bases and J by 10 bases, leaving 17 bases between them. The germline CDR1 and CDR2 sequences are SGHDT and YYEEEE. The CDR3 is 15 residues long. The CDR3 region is CASSLDAGTRREQFF. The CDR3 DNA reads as TGTGCCAGCAGCTTGGACGCAGGGACTCGAAGGGAGCAGTTCTTC.

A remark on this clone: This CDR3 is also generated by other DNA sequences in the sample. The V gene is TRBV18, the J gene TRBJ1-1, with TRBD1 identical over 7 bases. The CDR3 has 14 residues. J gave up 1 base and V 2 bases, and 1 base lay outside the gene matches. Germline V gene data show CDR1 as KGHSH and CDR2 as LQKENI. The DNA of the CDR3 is TGTGCCAGCTCACCATCAGGGGGGAACACTGAAGCTTTCTTT. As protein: CASSPSGGNTEAFF.

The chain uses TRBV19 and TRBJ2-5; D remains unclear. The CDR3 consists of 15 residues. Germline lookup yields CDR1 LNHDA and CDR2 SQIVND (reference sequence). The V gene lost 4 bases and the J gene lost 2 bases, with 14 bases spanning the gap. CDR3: CASSTMEQFQETQYF. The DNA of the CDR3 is TGTGCCAGTAGTACTATGGAGCAGTTTCAAGAGACCCAGTACTTC.

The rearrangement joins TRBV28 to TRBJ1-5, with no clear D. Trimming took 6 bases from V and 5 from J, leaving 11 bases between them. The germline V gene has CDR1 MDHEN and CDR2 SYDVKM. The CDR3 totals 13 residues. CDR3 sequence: CASRTGGDQPQHF. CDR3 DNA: TGTGCCAGCAGAACGGGCGGGGATCAGCCCCAGCATTTT.

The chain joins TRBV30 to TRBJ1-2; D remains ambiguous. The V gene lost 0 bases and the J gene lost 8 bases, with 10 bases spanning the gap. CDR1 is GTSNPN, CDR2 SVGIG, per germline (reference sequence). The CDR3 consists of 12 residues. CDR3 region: CAWSVHPGGYTF. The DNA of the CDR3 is TGTGCCTGGAGTGTTCACCCTGGCGGCTACACCTTC.

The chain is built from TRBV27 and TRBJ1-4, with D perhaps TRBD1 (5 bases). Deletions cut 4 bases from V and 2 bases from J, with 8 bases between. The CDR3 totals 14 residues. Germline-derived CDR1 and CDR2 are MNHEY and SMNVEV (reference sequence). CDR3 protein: CASSSGVTNEKLFF. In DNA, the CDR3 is TGTGCCAGCAGTTCGGGGGTGACTAATGAAAAACTGTTTTTT.

The CDR3 coding sequence is TGTGCCAGCAGTAAGACAGCTCAACACTATGGCTACACCTTC. Protein: CASSKTAQHYGYTF. This chain connects TRBV6-5 to TRBJ1-2, with D possibly matching TRBD1 (5 bases). The length of the CDR3 is 14 residues. In germline, CDR1 is MNHEY, CDR2 SVGAGI. V lost 5 bases and J lost 3, with 13 bases in between.

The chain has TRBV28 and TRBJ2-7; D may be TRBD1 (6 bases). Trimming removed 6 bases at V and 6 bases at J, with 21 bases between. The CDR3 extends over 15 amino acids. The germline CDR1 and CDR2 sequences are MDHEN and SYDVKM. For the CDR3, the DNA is TGTGCCAGCAGCTTTCCCCGGGCAGGGGCTGGCGAGCAGTACTTC. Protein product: CASSFPRAGAGEQYF. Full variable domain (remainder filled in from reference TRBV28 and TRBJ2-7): DVKVTQSSRYLVKRTGEKVFLECVQDMDHENMFWYRQDPGLGLRLIYFSYDVKMKEKGDIPEGYSVSREKKERFSLILESASTNQTSMYLCASSFPRAGAGEQYFGPGTRLTVT.

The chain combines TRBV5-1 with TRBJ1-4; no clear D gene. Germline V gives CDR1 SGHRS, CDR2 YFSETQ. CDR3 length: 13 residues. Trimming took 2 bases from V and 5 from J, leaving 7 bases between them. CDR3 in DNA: TGCGCCAGCAGCTTAATCAGAAATGAAAAACTGTTTTTT. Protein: CASSLIRNEKLFF.

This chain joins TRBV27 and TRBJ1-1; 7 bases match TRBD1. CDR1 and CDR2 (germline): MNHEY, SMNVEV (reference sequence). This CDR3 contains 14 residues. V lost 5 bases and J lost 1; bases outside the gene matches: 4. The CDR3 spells CASSPNRGNTEAFF. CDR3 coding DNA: TGTGCCAGCAGTCCAAACAGGGGGAACACTGAAGCTTTCTTT.

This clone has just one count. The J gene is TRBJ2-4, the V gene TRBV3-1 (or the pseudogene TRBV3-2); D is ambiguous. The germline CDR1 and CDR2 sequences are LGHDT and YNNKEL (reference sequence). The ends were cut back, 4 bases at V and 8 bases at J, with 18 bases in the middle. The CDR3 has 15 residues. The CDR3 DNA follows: TGTGCCAGCAGCCTTCGACTCCCCGGTGGAGACATTCAGTACTTC. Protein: CASSLRLPGGDIQYF.

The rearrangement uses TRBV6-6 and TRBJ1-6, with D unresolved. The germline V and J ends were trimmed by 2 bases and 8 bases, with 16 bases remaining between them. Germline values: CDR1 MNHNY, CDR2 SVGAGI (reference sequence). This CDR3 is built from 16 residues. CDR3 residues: CASSYDTPEGDSPLHF. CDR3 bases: TGTGCCAGCAGTTACGACACCCCAGAGGGAGATTCACCCCTCCACTTT.

CDR3: CASGRTGVSYEQYF. The CDR3 DNA reads as TGTGCCAGCGGAAGGACAGGGGTTTCCTACGAGCAGTACTTC. The chain carries TRBV6-6 and TRBJ2-7; 9 bases line up with TRBD1. The V and J ends lost 8 bases and 1 base, in that order; junction bases with no gene match: 6. This CDR3 has 14 residues. Germline V gene sequence: CDR1 MNHNY, CDR2 SVGAGI (reference sequence).

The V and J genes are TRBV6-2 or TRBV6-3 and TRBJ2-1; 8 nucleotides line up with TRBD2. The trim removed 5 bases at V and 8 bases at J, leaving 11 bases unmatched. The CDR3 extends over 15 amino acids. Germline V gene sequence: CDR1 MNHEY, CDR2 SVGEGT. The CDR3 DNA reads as TGTGCCAGCAGTAGGGGACTAGGACCGCTCGATGAGCAGTTCTTC. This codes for CASSRGLGPLDEQFF.